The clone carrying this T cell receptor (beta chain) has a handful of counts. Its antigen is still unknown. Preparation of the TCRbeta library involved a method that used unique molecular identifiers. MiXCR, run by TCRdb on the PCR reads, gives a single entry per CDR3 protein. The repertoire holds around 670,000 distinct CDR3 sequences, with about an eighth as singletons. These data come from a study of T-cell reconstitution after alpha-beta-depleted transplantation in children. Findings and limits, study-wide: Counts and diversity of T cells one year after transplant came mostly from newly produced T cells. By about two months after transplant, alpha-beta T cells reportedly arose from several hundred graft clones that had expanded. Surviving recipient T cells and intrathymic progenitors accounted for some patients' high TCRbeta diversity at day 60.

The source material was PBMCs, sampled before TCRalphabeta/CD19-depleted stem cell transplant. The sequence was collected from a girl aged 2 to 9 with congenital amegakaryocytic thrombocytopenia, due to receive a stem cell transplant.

The CDR3 bases are TGTGCCAGCAGCTTAGTCGGCTCTAGTGAGCAGTTCTTC. Its protein is CASSLVGSSEQFF. The chain joins TRBV11-3 to TRBJ2-1; unclear D gene. Germline loops: CDR1 SGHNT, CDR2 YENEEA. Trimming pared 1 base from V and 9 bases from J, leaving 10 bases between. The CDR3 loop spans 13 amino acids.